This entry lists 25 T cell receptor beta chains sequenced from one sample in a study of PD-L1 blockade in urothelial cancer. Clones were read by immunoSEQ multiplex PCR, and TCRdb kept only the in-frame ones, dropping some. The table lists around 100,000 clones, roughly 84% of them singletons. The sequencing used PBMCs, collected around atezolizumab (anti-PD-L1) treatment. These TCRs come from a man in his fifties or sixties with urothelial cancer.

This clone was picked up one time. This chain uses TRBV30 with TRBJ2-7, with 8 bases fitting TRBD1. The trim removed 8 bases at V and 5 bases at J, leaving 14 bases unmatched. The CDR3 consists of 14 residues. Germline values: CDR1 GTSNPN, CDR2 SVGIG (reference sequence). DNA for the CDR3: TGTGCCGGCCAGAAGACAGGGGAGGCCAACGAGCAGTACTTC. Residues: CAGQKTGEANEQYF.

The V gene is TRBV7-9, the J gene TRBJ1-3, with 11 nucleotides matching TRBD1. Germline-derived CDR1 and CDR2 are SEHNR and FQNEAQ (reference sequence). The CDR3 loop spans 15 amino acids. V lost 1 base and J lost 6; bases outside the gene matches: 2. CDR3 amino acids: CASSLGTGGENTIYF. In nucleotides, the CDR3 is TGTGCCAGCAGCTTAGGGACAGGGGGCGAAAACACCATATATTTT.

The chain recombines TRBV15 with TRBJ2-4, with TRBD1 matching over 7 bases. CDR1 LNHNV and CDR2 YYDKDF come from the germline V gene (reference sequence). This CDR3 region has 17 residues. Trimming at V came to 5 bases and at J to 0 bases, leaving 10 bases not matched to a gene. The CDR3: CATSHRQGNLAKNIQYF. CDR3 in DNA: TGTGCCACCAGCCACCGACAGGGCAACTTAGCCAAAAACATTCAGTACTTC.

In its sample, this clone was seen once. CDR3 sequence reads: CASSPPGGRTGELFF. In DNA, the CDR3 is TGTGCCAGCAGTCCCCCCGGGGGGCGGACCGGGGAGCTGTTTTTT. The rearrangement uses TRBV28 and TRBJ2-2; D perhaps matches TRBD2 (7 bases). CDR1 MDHEN and CDR2 SYDVKM come from the germline V gene. The V end was cut by 5 bases, the J end by 5 bases, with 15 bases between. CDR3 size: 15 residues.

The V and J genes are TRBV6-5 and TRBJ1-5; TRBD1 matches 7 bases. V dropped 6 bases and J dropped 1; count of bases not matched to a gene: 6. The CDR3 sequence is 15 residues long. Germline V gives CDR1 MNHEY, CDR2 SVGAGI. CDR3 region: CASSSTGNSNQPQHF. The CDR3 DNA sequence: TGTGCCAGCAGCTCGACAGGGAACAGCAATCAGCCCCAGCATTTT.

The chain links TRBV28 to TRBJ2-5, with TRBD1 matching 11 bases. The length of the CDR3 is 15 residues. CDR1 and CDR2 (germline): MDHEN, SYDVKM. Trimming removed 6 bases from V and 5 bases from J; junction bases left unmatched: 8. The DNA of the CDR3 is TGTGCCAGCAGCTCTAGGACAGGGGGCGCGGAGACCCAGTACTTC. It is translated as CASSSRTGGAETQYF. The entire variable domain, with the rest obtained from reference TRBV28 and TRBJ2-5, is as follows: DVKVTQSSRYLVKRTGEKVFLECVQDMDHENMFWYRQDPGLGLRLIYFSYDVKMKEKGDIPEGYSVSREKKERFSLILESASTNQTSMYLCASSSRTGGAETQYFGPGTRLLVL.

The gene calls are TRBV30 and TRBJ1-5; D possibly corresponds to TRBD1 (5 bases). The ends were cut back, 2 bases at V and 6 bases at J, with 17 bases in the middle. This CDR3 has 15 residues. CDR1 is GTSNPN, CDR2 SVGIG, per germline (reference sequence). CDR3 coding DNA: TGTGCCTGGAGTCCGCCTGGGGGGTGGGGTCAGCCCCAGCATTTT. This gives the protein CAWSPPGGWGQPQHF. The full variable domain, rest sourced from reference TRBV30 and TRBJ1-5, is SQTIHQWPATLVQPVGSPLSLECTVEGTSNPNLYWYRQAAGRGLQLLFYSVGIGQISSEVPQNLSASRPQDRQFILSSKKLLLSDSGFYLCAWSPPGGWGQPQHFGDGTRLSIL.

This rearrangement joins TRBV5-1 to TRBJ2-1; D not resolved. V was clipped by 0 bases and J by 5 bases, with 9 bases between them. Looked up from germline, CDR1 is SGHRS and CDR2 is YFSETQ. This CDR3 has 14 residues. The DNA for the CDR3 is TGCGCCAGCAGCTTGGGTGAGAGGAACAATGAGCAGTTCTTC. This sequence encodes CASSLGERNNEQFF.

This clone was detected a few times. The CDR3 DNA reads as TGTGCCAGCAGCGGGACTAGCGGGACTCTGATCACAGATACGCAGTATTTT. It translates to CASSGTSGTLITDTQYF. This rearrangement joins TRBV9 to TRBJ2-3, with TRBD2 matching over 12 bases. Germline V gene lookup returns CDR1 SGDLS and CDR2 YYNGEE. The CDR3 spans 17 residues. Trimming took 3 bases from V and 2 from J; bases not matched to a gene: 7.

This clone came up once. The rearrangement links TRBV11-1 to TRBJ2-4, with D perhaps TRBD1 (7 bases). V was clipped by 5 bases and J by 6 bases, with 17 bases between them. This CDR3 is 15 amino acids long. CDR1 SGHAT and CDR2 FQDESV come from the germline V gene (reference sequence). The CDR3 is CASSPRQGLGNIQYF. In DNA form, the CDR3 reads TGTGCCAGCAGCCCCCGACAGGGACTGGGAAACATTCAGTACTTC.

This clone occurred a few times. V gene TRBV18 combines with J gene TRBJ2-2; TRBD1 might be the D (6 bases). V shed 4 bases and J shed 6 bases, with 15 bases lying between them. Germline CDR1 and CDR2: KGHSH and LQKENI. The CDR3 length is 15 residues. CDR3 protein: CASSQDGTLSGELFF. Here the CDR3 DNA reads TGTGCCAGCTCACAAGACGGGACACTCTCCGGGGAGCTGTTTTTT.

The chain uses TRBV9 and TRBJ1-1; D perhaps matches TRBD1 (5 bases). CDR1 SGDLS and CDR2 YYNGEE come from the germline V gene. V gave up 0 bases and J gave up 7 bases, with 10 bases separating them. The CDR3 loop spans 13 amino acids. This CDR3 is CASSVAGGLEAFF. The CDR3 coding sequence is TGTGCCAGCAGCGTAGCGGGGGGTCTTGAAGCTTTCTTT.

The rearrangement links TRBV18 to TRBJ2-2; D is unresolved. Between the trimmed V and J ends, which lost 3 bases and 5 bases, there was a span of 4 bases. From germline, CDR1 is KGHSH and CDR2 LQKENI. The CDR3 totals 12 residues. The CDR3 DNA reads TGTGCCAGCTCACCCCAGACCGGGGAGCTGTTTTTT. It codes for CASSPQTGELFF.

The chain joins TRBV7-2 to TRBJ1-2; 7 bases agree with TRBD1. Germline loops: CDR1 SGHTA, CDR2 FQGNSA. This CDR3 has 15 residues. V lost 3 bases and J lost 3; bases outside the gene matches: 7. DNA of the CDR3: TGTGCCAGCAGCTTCCAGGGGGACTCTTACTATGGCTACACCTTC. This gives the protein CASSFQGDSYYGYTF.

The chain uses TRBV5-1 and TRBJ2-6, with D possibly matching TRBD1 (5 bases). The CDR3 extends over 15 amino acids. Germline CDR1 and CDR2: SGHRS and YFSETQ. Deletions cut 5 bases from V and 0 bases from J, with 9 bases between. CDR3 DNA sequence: TGCGCCAGCAGACCGGACATCTCTGGGGCCAACGTCCTGACTTTC. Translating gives CASRPDISGANVLTF.

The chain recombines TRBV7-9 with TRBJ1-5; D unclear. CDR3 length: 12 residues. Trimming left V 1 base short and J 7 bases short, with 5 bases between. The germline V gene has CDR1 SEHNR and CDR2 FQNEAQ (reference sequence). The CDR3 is CASSLVGQPQHF. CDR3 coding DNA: TGTGCCAGCAGCTTAGTGGGCCAGCCCCAGCATTTT.

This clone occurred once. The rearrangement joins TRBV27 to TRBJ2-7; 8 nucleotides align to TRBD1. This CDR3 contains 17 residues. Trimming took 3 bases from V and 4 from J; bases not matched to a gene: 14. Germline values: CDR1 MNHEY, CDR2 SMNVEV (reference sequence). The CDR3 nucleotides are TGTGCCAGCAGTTTTTTCAGGGGGCACCTCTCTCTTTACGAGCAGTACTTC. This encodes CASSFFRGHLSLYEQYF.

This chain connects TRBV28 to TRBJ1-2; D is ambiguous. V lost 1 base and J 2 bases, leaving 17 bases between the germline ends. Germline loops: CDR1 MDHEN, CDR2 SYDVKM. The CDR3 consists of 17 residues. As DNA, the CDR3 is TGTGCCAGCAGTTTATACGTTGTTATTGGAGGAAACTATGGCTACACCTTC. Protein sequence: CASSLYVVIGGNYGYTF.

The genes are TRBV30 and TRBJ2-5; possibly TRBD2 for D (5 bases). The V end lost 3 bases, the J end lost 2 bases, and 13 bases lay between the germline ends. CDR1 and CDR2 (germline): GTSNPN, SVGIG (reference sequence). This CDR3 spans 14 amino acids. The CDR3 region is CAWRRRSRQETQYF. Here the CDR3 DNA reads TGTGCCTGGAGGAGGAGGAGTAGGCAAGAGACCCAGTACTTC.

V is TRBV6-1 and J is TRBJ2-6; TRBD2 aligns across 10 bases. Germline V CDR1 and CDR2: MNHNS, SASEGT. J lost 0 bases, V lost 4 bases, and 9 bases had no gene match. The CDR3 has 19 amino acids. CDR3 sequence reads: CASSALAGVTRSGANVLTF. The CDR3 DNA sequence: TGTGCCAGCAGTGCCCTAGCGGGAGTAACCCGCTCTGGGGCCAACGTCCTGACTTTC.

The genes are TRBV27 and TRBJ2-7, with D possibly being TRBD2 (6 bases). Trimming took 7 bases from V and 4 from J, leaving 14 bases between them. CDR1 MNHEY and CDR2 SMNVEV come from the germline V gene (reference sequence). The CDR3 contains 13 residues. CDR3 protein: CASKNRGDYEQYF. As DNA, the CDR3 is TGTGCCAGCAAGAACCGCGGGGATTACGAGCAGTACTTC.

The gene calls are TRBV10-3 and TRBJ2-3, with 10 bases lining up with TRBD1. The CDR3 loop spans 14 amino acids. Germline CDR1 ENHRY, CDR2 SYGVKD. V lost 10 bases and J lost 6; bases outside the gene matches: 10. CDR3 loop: CATLPGQGTDTQYF. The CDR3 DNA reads TGTGCCACCCTGCCGGGACAGGGGACCGATACGCAGTATTTT.

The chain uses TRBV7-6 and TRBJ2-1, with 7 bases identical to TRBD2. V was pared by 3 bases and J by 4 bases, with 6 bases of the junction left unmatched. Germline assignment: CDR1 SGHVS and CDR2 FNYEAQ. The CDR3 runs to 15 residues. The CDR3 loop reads CASSFAEGGYNEQFF. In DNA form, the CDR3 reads TGTGCCAGCAGCTTTGCGGAGGGAGGGTACAATGAGCAGTTCTTC. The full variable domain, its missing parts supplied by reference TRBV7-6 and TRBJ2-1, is GAGVSQSPRYKVTKRGQDVALRCDPISGHVSLYWYRQALGQGPEFLTYFNYEAQQDKSGLPNDRFSAERPEGSISTLTIQRTEQRDSAMYRCASSFAEGGYNEQFFGPGTRLTVL.

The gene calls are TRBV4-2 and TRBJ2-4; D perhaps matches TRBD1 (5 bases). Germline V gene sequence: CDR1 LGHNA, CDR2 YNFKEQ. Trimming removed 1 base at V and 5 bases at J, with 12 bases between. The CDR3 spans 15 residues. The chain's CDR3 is CASSQVGGRENIQYF. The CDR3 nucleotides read TGTGCCAGCAGCCAAGTGGGTGGCAGGGAAAACATTCAGTACTTC.

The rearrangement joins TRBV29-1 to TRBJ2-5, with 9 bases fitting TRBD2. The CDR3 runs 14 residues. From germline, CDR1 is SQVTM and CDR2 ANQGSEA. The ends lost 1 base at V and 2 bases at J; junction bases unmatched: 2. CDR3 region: CSVEGLAGQETQYF. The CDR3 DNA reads TGCAGCGTTGAAGGTCTAGCGGGACAAGAGACCCAGTACTTC.